Shown below are 13 T cell receptor beta chains from a single sample sequenced in a study of vaccination and CD4 T cells after COVID-19. Treatment of the sample: roughly 11-day PBMC culture with coronavirus spike peptide pools or control peptides (ViraFEST assay). Sequenced with the Oncomine TCR Beta short-read assay was DNA taken from cultured CD4+ T cells. In TCRdb, the PCR reads were re-called with MiXCR into one record per CDR3 protein. There are 15,000 to 20,000 distinct CDR3 sequences in the sample; 45% to 50% occur only once, and 10% to 15% lies in the top ten. The antigens of these receptors remain unknown. The source material was CD4+ T cells from blood, cultured in vitro. These receptors were obtained from a human donor who had recovered from COVID-19.

This clonotype was observed a few times. The chain couples TRBV21-1 to TRBJ1-1. TRBV21-1 represents a pseudogene. The CDR3 covers 14 residues. The CDR3 nucleotides read TGTGCCCGGATTCAGTGGGGAGGGAGGACTGAAGCTTTCTTT. Its translation is CARIQWGGRTEAFF.

The chain joins TRBV5-4 to TRBJ1-2, with 8 bases matching TRBD1. The germline gives CDR1 SGHNT, CDR2 YYREEE (reference sequence). V dropped 4 bases and J dropped 5; count of bases not matched to a gene: 7. The CDR3 runs to 14 residues. The CDR3 loop reads CASSPDRVGYGYTF. DNA for the CDR3: TGTGCCAGCAGCCCGGACAGGGTGGGATATGGCTACACCTTC.

The chain has TRBV4-1 and TRBJ1-6; D not certain. Trimming pared 4 bases from V and 8 bases from J, leaving 15 bases between. CDR3 length equals 15 residues. The germline CDR1 and CDR2 sequences are MGHRA and YSYEKL. The CDR3 loop is CASSLLNDADSPLHF. The CDR3, as DNA: TGCGCCAGCAGCCTACTTAACGACGCGGATTCACCCCTCCACTTT.

This clonotype was seen a handful of times. The chain joins TRBV6-1 to TRBJ2-3; TRBD2 aligns across 8 bases. The CDR3 has 14 amino acids. Germline V gene lookup returns CDR1 MNHNS and CDR2 SASEGT. The junction had 5 bases not matched to a gene; V was cut back by 8 bases and J by 1 base. The CDR3 here is CASRLAGRTDTQYF. The CDR3 DNA follows: TGTGCCAGCCGGCTAGCGGGTCGCACAGATACGCAGTATTTT.

This clonotype has just a few counts. J is TRBJ1-2 and V is TRBV6-1; weak D call: TRBD1 (5 bases). V lost 6 bases to trimming and J lost 8 bases, with 19 bases between them. CDR1 is MNHNS, CDR2 SASEGT, per germline. CDR3 size: 14 residues. This CDR3 reads CASSWDPLKGGYTF. Written as DNA, the CDR3 is TGTGCCAGCAGCTGGGACCCATTAAAGGGGGGCTACACCTTC.

J is TRBJ2-2 and V is TRBV2; unclear D gene. CDR1 and CDR2 (germline): SNHLY, FYNNEI. CDR3 size: 13 residues. V lost 4 bases and J 6 bases, leaving 9 bases between the germline ends. The CDR3 DNA is TGTGCCAGCAGTGTATTCTATCCCGGGGAGCTGTTTTTT. Amino acids: CASSVFYPGELFF.

The rearrangement uses TRBV24-1 and TRBJ1-1; 10 bases are a match to TRBD1. The V and J ends lost 2 bases and 7 bases, in that order; junction bases with no gene match: 6. The CDR3 runs 15 residues. Germline CDR1 reads KGHDR; CDR2 reads SFDVKD. CDR3 loop: CATSDSGQGLGEAFF. CDR3 sequence (DNA): TGTGCCACCAGTGATTCGGGACAGGGGCTCGGTGAAGCTTTCTTT.

This chain connects TRBV28 to TRBJ1-5; 7 bases fit TRBD1. The CDR3 runs to 14 residues. V gave up 6 bases and J gave up 11 bases; unmatched junction bases: 13. Germline lookup yields CDR1 MDHEN and CDR2 SYDVKM. CDR3 loop: CASSKPGTVSAQHF. The CDR3 DNA follows: TGTGCCAGCAGCAAACCCGGGACAGTCAGTGCCCAGCATTTT.

This sequence joins TRBV7-2 and TRBJ2-2, with TRBD2 matching over 10 bases. V lost 6 bases to trimming and J lost 1 base; unmatched junction nucleotides: 2. CDR3 size: 15 residues. Germline-derived CDR1 and CDR2 are SGHTA and FQGNSA. This CDR3 reads CASSWTSGNTGELFF. The CDR3 coding sequence is TGTGCCAGCAGTTGGACTAGCGGGAACACCGGGGAGCTGTTTTTT.

The chain has TRBV21-1 and TRBJ1-5; the D call in the table, TRBD1, was not verified against the DNA. TRBV21-1 counts as a pseudogene. This CDR3 is built from 11 residues. The CDR3 bases are TGTGCCAGCCAGGGGGTTCAGCCCCAGCATTTT. The encoded protein is CASQGVQPQHF.

A few counts support this clonotype. The rearrangement links TRBV20-1 to TRBJ1-2; D call uncertain. The ends were cut back, 7 bases at V and 6 bases at J, with 15 bases in the middle. The CDR3 is made up of 12 amino acids. Germline lookup yields CDR1 DFQATT and CDR2 SNEGSKA (reference sequence). In nucleotides, the CDR3 is TGCAGTGTGTCTCCTCGAAGCCATGGCTACACCTTC. Its translation: CSVSPRSHGYTF.

The chain joins TRBV29-1 to TRBJ2-5; no reliable D call. This CDR3 is built from 11 residues. Germline V gene data show CDR1 as SQVTM and CDR2 as ANQGSEA. Trimming removed 4 bases from V and 4 bases from J, with 7 bases in between. This CDR3 reads CSVGVVETQYF. DNA for the CDR3: TGCAGCGTTGGCGTGGTAGAGACCCAGTACTTC.

The CDR3 reads CSAPGTSGLNEQFF. The CDR3 DNA reads as TGCAGTGCTCCCGGGACTAGCGGTCTCAATGAGCAGTTCTTC. This sequence joins TRBV20-1 and TRBJ2-1; 11 nucleotides line up with TRBD2. Germline V gene lookup returns CDR1 DFQATT and CDR2 SNEGSKA (reference sequence). V was pared by 5 bases and J by 6 bases, with 6 bases of the junction left unmatched. This CDR3 region has 14 residues.